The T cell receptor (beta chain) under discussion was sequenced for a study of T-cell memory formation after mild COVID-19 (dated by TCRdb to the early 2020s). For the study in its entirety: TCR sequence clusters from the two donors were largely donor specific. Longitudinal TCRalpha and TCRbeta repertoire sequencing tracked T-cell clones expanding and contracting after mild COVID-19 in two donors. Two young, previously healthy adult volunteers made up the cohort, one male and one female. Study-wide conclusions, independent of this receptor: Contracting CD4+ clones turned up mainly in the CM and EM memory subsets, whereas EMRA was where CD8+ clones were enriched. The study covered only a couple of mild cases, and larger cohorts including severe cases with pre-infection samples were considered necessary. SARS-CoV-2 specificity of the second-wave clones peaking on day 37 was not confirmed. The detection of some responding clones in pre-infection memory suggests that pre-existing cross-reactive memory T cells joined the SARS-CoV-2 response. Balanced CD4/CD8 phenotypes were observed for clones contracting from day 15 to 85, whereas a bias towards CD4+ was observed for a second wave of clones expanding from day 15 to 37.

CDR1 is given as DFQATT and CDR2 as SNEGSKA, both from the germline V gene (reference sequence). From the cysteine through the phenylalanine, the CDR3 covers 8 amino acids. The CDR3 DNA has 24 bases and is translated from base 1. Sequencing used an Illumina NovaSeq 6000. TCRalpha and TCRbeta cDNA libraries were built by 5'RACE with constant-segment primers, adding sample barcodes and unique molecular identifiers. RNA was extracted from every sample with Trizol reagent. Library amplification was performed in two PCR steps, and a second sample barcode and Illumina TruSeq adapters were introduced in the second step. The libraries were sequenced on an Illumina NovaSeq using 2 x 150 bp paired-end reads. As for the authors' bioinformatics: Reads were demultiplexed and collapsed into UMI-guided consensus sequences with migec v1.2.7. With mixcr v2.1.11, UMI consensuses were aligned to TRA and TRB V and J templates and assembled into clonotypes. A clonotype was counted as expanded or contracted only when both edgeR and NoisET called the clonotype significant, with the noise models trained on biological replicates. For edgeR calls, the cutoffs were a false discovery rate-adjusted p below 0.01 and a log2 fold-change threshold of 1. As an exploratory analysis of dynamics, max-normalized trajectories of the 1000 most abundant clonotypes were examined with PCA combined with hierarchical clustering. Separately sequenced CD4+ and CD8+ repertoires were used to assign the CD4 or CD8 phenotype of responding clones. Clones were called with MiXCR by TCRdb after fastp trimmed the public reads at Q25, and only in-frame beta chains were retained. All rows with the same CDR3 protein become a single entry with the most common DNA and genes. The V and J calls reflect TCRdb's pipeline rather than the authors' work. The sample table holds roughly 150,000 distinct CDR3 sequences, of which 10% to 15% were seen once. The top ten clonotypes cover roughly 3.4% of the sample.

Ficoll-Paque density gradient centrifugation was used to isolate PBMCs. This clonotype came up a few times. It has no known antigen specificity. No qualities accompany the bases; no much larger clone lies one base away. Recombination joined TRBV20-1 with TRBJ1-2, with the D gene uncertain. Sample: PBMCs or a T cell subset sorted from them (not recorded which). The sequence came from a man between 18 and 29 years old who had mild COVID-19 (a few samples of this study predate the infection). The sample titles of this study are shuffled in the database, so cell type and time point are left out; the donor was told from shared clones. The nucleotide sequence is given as TGCAGGACAAATGGCTACACCTTC. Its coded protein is CRTNGYTF.